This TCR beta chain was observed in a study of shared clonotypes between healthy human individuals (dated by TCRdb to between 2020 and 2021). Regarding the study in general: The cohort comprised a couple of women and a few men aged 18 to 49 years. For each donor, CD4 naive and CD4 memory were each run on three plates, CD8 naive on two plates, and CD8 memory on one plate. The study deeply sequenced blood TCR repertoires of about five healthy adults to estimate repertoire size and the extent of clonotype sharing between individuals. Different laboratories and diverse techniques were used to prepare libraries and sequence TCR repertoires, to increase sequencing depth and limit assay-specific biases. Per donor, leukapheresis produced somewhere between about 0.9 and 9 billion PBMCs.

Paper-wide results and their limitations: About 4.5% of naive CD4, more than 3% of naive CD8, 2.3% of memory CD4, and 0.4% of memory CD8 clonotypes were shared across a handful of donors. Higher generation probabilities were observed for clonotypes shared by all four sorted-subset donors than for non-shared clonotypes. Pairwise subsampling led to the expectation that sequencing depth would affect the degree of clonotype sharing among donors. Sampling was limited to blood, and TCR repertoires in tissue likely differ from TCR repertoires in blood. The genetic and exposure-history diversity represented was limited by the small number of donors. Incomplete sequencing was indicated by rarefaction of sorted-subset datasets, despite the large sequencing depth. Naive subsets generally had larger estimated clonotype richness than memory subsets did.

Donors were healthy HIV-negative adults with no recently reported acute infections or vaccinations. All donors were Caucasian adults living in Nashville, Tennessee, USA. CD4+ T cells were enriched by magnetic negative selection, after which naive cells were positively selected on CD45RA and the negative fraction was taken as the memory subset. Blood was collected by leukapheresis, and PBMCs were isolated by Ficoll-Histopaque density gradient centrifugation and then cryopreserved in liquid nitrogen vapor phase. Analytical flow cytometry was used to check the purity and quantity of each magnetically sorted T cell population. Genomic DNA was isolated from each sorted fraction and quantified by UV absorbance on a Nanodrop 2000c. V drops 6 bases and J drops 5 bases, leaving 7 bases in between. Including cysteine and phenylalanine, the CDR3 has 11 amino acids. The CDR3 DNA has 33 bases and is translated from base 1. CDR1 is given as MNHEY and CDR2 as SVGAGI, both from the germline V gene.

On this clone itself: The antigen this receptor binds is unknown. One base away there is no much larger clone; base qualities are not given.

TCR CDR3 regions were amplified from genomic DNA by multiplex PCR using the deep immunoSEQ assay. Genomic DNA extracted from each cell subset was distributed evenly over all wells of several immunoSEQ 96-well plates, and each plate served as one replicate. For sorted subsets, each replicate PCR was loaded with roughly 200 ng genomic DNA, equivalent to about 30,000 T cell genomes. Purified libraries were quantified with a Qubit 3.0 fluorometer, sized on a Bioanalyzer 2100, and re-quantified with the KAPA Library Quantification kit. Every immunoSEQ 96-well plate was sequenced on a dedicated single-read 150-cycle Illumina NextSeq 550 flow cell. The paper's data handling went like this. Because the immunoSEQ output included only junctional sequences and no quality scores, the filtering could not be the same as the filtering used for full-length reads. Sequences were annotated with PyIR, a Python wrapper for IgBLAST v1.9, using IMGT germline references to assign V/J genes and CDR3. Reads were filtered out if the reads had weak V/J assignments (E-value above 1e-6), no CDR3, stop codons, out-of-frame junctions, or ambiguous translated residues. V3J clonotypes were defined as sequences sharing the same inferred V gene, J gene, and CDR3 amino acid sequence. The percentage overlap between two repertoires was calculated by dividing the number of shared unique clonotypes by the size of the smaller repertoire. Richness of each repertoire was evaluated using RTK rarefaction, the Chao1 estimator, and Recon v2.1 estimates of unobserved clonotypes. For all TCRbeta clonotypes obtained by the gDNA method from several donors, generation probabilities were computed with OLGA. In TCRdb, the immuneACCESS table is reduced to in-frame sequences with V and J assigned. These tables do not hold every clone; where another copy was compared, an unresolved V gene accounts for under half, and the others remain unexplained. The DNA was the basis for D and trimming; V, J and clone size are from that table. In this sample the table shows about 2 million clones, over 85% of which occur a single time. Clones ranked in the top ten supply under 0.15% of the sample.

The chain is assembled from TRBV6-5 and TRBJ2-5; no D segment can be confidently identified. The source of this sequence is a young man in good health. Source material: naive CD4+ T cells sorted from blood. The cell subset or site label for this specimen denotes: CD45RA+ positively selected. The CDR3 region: CASSQRETQYF. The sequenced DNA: TGTGCCAGCAGCCAGAGGGAGACCCAGTACTTC.